One and the same sample provided the 5 T cell receptor beta chains below, sequenced in a study of T cell repertoires in cytomegalovirus infection. These TCRs' antigens remain unknown. Each CDR3 protein is one row after TCRdb ran MiXCR on the reads. The sample lists over 100,000 distinct CDR3 sequences; about 9.4% were seen once. Material: PBMCs, sequenced either directly or after in vitro stimulation (not recorded which). These receptors were collected from a human donor in good health (CMV status not recorded). Some clones in this sample may be carry-over from other donors' samples.

In this sample, this clonotype turned up a few times. This chain joins TRBV20-1 and TRBJ1-5; D might be TRBD1 (6 bases). V lost 1 base and J lost 7, with 14 bases in between. Germline values: CDR1 DFQATT, CDR2 SNEGSKA (reference sequence). The length of the CDR3 is 14 residues. The CDR3 DNA sequence: TGCAGTGCTAGAGGGTATGGGGGACACCAGCCCCAGCATTTT. It codes for CSARGYGGHQPQHF.

This clonotype is a singleton in its sample. The J gene is TRBJ1-1, the V gene TRBV20-1, with no clear D. The CDR3 contains 12 residues. Trimming removed 5 bases from V and 2 bases from J, with 9 bases in between. Germline CDR1 reads DFQATT; CDR2 reads SNEGSKA (reference sequence). This CDR3 reads CSAYKGNTEAFF. The CDR3 nucleotides are TGCAGTGCTTACAAGGGAAACACTGAAGCTTTCTTT.

This clonotype showed up many times. The chain is built from TRBV11-1 and TRBJ2-3; D unresolved. V was shortened by 3 bases and J by 6 bases, with 13 bases between the two germline ends. Germline V lookup: CDR1 SGHAT, CDR2 FQDESV (reference sequence). There are 14 residues in the CDR3. DNA for the CDR3: TGTGCCAGCAGCTTCCAGGCTAGACGGGATACGCAGTATTTT. Protein product: CASSFQARRDTQYF.

This clonotype was seen ten or more times. The rearrangement links TRBV11-1 to TRBJ2-3, with TRBD1 matching 7 bases. V lost 5 bases to trimming and J lost 2 bases; unmatched junction nucleotides: 10. Germline V gene lookup returns CDR1 SGHAT and CDR2 FQDESV (reference sequence). CDR3 length equals 16 residues. The CDR3 bases are TGTGCCAGCAGCCGACTCCGGGACAGCAACACAGATACGCAGTATTTT. It encodes CASSRLRDSNTDTQYF. Combining the CDR3 with reference TRBV11-1 and TRBJ2-3 gives the whole variable domain EAEVAQSPRYKITEKSQAVAFWCDPISGHATLYWYRQILGQGPELLVQFQDESVVDDSQLPKDRFSAERLKGVDSTLKIQPAELGDSAMYLCASSRLRDSNTDTQYFGPGTRLTVL.

Many counts were recorded for this clonotype. J is TRBJ2-6 and V is TRBV10-2; a weak D match, TRBD1 (6 bases). With 6 bases removed from V and 4 bases from J, the gap between germline ends came to 13 bases. The germline gives CDR1 WSHSY, CDR2 SAAADI. The CDR3 is made up of 15 amino acids. The CDR3 sequence is CASRDRFMGANVLTF. Written as DNA, the CDR3 is TGCGCCAGCAGAGACAGGTTTATGGGGGCCAACGTCCTGACTTTC.